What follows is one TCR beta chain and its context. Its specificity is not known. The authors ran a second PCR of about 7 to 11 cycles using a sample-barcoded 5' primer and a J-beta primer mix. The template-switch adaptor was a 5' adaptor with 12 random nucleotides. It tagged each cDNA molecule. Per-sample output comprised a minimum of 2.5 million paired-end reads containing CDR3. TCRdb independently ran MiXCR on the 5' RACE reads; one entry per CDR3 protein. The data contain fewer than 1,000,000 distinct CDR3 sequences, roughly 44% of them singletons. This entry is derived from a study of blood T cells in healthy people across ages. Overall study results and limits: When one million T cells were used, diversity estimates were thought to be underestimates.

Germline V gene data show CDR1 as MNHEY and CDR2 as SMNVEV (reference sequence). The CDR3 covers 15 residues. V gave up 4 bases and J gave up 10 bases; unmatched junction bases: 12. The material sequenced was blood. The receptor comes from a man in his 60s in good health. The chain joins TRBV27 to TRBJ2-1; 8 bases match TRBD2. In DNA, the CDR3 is TGTGCCAGCAGTTCGTCGGGAGGGGGATCCGGGGAGCAGTTCTTC. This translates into CASSSSGGGSGEQFF.